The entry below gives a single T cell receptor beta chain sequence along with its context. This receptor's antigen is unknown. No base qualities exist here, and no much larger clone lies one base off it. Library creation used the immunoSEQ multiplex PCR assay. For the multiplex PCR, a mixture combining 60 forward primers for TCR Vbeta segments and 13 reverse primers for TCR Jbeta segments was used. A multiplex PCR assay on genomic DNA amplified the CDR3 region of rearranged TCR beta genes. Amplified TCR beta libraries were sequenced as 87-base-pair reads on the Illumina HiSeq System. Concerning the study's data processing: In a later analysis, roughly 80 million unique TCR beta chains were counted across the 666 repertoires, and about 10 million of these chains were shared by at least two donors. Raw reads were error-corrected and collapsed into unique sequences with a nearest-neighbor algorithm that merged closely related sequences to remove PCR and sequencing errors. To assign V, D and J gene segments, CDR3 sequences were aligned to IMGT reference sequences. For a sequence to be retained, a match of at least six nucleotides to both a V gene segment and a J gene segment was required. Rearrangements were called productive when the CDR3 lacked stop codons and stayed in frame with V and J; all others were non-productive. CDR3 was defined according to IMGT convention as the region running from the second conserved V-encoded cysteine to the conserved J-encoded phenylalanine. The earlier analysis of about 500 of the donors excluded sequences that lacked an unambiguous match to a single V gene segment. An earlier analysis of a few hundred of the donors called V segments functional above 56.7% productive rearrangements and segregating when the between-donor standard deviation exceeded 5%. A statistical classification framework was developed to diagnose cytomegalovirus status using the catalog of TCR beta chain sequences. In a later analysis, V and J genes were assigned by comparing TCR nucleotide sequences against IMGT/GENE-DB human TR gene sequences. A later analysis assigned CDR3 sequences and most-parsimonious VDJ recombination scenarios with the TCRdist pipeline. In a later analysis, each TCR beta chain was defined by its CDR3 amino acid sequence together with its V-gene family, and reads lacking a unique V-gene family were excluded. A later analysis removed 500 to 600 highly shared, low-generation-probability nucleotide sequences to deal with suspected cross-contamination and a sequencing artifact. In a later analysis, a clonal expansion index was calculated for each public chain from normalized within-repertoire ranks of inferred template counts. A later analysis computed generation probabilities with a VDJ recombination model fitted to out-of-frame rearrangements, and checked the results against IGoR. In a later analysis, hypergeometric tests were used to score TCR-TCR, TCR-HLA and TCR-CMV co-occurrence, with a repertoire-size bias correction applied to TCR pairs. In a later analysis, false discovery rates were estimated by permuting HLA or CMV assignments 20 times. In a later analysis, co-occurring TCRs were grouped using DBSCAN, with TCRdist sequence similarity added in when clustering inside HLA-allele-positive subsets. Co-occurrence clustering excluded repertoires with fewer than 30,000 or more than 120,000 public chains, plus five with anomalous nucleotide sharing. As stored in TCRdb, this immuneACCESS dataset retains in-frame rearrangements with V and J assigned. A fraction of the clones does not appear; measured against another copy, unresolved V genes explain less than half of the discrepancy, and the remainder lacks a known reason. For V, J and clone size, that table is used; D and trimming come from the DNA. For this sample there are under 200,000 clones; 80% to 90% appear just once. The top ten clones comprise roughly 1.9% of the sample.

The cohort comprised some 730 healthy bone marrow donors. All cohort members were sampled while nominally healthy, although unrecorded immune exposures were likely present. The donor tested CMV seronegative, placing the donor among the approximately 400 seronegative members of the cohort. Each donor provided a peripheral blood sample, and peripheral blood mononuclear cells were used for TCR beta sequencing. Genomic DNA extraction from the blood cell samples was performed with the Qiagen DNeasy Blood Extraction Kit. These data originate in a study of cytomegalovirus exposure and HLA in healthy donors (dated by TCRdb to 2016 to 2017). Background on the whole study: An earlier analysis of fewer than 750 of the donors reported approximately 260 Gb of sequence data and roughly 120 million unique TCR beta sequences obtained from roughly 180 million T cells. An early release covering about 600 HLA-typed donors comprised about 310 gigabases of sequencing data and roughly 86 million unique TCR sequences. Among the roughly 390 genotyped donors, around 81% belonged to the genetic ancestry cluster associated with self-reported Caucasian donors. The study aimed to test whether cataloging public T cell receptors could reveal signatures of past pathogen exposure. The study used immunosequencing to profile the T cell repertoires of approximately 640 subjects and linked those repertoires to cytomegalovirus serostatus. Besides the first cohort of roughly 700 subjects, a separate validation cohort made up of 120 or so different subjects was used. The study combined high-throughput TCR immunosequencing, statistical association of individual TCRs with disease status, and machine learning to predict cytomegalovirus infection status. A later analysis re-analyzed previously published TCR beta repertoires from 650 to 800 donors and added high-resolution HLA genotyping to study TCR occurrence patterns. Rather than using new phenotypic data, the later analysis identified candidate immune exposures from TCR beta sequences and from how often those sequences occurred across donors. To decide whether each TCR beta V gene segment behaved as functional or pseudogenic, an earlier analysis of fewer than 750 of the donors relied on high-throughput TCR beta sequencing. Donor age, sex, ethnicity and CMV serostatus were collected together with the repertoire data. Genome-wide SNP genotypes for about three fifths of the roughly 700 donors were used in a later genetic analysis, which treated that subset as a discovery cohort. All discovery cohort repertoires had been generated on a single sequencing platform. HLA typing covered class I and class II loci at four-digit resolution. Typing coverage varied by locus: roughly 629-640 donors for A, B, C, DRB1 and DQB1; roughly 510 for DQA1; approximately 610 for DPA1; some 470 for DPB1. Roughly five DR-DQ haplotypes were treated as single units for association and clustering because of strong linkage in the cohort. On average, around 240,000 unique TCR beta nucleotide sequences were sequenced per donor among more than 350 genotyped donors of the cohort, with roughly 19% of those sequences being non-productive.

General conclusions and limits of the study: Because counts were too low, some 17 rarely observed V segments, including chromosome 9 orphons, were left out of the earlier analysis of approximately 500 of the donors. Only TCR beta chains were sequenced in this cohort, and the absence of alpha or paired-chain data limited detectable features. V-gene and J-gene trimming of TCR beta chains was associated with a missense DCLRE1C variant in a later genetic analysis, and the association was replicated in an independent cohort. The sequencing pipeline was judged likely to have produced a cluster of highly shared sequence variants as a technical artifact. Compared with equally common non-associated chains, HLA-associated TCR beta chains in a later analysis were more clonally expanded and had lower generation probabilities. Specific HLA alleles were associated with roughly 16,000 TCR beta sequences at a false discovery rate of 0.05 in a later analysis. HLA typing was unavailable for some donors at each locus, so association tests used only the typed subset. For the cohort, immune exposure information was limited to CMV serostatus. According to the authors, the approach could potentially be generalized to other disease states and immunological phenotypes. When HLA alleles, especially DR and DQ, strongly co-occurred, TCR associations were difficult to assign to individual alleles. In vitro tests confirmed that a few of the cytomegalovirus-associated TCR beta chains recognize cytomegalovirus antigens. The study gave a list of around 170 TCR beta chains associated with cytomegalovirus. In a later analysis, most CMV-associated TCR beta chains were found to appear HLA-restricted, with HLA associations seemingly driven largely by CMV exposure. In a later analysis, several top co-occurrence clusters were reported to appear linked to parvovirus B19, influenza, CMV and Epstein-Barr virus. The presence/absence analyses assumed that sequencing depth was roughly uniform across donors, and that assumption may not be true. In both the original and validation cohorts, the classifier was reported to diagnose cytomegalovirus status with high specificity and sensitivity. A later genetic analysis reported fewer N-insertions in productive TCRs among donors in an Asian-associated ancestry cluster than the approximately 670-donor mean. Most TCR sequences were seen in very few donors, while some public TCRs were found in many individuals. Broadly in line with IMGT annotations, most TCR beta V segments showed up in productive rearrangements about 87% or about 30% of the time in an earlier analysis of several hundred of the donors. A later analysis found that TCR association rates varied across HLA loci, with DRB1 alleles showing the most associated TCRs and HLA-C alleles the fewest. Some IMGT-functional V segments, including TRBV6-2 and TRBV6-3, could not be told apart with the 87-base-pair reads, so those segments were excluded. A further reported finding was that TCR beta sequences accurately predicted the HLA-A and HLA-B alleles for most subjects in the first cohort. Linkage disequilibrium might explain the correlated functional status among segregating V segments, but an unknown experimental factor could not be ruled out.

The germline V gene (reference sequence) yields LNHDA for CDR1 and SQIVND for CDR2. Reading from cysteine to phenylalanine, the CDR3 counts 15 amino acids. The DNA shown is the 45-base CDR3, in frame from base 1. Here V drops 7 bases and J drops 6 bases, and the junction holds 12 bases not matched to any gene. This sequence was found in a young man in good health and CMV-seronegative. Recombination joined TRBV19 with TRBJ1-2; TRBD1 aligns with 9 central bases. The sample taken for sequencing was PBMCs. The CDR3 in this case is CASTPRRTGVDGYTF. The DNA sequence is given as TGTGCCAGTACCCCGCGGAGGACAGGGGTGGATGGCTACACCTTC.